A selection of T cell receptor beta chains follows, all from one sample in a study of blood T cell repertoires in COVID-19. Only in-frame clones appear in the TCRdb table, and some are missing; sequencing was by immunoSEQ multiplex PCR. The data show some 350,000 clones, approximately 89% seen once. Sequencing used PBMCs or T cells enriched from blood (not recorded which). These receptors were taken from a man aged 25-45 years who had recovered from COVID-19. The CDR3 runs from the conserved cysteine through the conserved F or W. Each record gives: J gene, CDR3 length, D gene, clone size, V gene, CDR3 protein, CDR3 DNA. The D gene is left open where the match is weak. The size of a clone is reported for some rows only, either as once, few or many, or as a class for expanded clones.

>TRBJ2-5|18|TRBD2|NA|TRBV5-1
CASSPGTSGGAPQETQYF
TGCGCCAGCAGTCCCGGGACTAGCGGGGGGGCACCTCAAGAGACCCAGTACTTC
>TRBJ1-1|13|NA|few|TRBV18
CASSSGVGTEAFF
TGTGCCAGCTCATCGGGGGTGGGCACTGAAGCTTTCTTT
>TRBJ2-7|15|TRBD1|NA|TRBV6-4
CASRTQGQRSYEQYF
TGTGCCAGCAGGACGCAGGGACAGCGATCCTACGAGCAGTACTTC
>TRBJ2-5|13|NA|NA|TRBV18
CASSPPGDETQYF
TGTGCCAGCTCACCGCCGGGGGATGAGACCCAGTACTTC
>TRBJ2-1|16|NA|NA|TRBV19
CASSKSGLSSYNEQFF
TGTGCCAGTAGTAAGAGCGGTTTGAGCTCCTACAATGAGCAGTTCTTC
>TRBJ2-2|16|TRBD2|NA|TRBV5-1
CASSLDSGESTGELFF
TGCGCCAGCAGCTTGGATAGCGGGGAAAGCACCGGGGAGCTGTTTTTT
>TRBJ2-7|15|TRBD2|NA|TRBV6-5
CASSYSAGGRYEQYF
TGTGCCAGCAGTTACTCAGCGGGGGGGCGTTACGAGCAGTACTTC
>TRBJ1-2|14|TRBD1|NA|TRBV5-1
CASSSGGTAYGYTF
TGCGCCAGCAGCTCTGGCGGGACAGCCTATGGCTACACCTTC
>TRBJ1-2|12|TRBD1|NA|TRBV30
CAWAGTGYGYTF
TGTGCCTGGGCCGGGACAGGCTATGGCTACACCTTC
>TRBJ2-7|16|NA|NA|TRBV3-1/TRBV3-2
CASSHKTGSHSYEQYF
TGTGCCAGCAGCCACAAGACAGGCTCCCATTCCTACGAGCAGTACTTC
>TRBJ2-7|13|NA|NA|TRBV10-3
CAISEDRNYEQYF
TGTGCCATCAGTGAGGACAGAAACTACGAGCAGTACTTC
>TRBJ2-3|13|TRBD1|once|TRBV5-1
CATRGQGTDTQYF
TGCGCCACCAGGGGACAGGGCACAGATACGCAGTATTTT
>TRBJ2-2|19|TRBD2|once|TRBV3-1/TRBV3-2
CASSQPTTSGGGNTGELFF
TGTGCCAGCAGCCAACCTACGACTAGCGGGGGGGGCAACACCGGGGAGCTGTTTTTT
>TRBJ1-5|17|TRBD1|few|TRBV5-1
CASSPGTGGLLSQPQHF
TGCGCCAGCAGCCCCGGGACAGGGGGCCTTCTGAGCCAGCCCCAGCATTTT
>TRBJ2-2|14|TRBD1|NA|TRBV2
CASRTGDDTGELFF
TGTGCCAGCCGGACAGGGGATGACACCGGGGAGCTGTTTTTT
>TRBJ2-3|14|NA|NA|TRBV14
CASSTRSDTDTQYF
TGTGCCAGCAGCACCAGGTCAGACACAGATACGCAGTATTTT